This T cell receptor beta chain was identified in a study of technical replicates of blood from several donors. TCRdb keeps only in-frame clones here, not all; method: immunoSEQ multiplex PCR. The sample holds about 69,000 clones, 80% to 90% seen once. There are 13 residues in the CDR3. The germline gives CDR1 GTSNPN, CDR2 SVGIG (reference sequence). V lost 1 base and J lost 5; bases outside the gene matches: 4. The receptor was derived from a human donor in good health. Some clones in this sample may be carry-over from other donors' samples. The rearrangement joins TRBV30 to TRBJ1-1; 7 bases fit TRBD1. Sequencing was carried out using PBMCs. CDR3 residues: CAWSEQGMTEAFF. CDR3 nucleotides: TGTGCCTGGAGTGAACAGGGGATGACTGAAGCTTTCTTT.